The next 3 T cell receptor beta chains were all read from a single sample in a study of CD8+CD57+ T cells in acquired aplastic anemia. Both TCR beta VDJ combination and CDR3 sequence profiling were carried out. Genomic DNA was the template for this profiling. TCRdb re-analysed the reads in MiXCR, keeping a single row per CDR3 protein. Found here are some 160,000 distinct CDR3 sequences, around 52% of them singletons; the top ten hold 25% to 35%. In patients chosen for sequencing, flow cytometry had shown CD8+CD57+ cell expansion. Sequenced input: sorted CD4+, CD8+, or CD8+CD57+ T cells (not recorded which) from PBMCs. All receptors derive from a human donor with aplastic anemia.

There are many counts of this clonotype. The CDR3 reads CASSQGPGGVWEQYF. In DNA form, the CDR3 reads TGCGCCAGCAGCCAAGGACCCGGGGGGGTGTGGGAGCAGTACTTC. The chain couples TRBV4-3 to TRBJ2-7; TRBD2 matches at 8 bases. The CDR3 loop spans 15 amino acids. Germline V CDR1 and CDR2: LGHNA, YSLEER. With 1 base clipped from V and 7 bases from J, the junction kept 9 bases outside the gene matches.

This chain joins TRBV7-2 and TRBJ1-3; D is uncertain. The CDR3 has 13 amino acids. CDR1 is SGHTA, CDR2 FQGNSA, per germline. V dropped 8 bases and J dropped 1 base, with 9 bases sitting between them. CDR3 protein: CASGRPSGNTIYF. The CDR3 nucleotides are TGTGCCAGCGGGAGGCCTTCTGGAAACACCATATATTTT.

The chain combines TRBV29-1 with TRBJ1-2, with D unclear. CDR3 length: 15 amino acids. From germline, CDR1 is SQVTM and CDR2 ANQGSEA. Between the trimmed V and J ends, which lost 7 bases and 2 bases, there was a span of 20 bases. The CDR3 is CSALLPRLVNYGYTF. The CDR3 DNA reads as TGCAGCGCACTATTGCCCAGATTGGTAAACTATGGCTACACCTTC.